Listed below are T cell receptor beta chains from one sample, sequenced in a study of Ad26.COV2.S vaccination and SARS-CoV-2 variants. TCRdb's copy holds only in-frame clones and misses some; the assay was immunoSEQ multiplex PCR. The sample has about 480,000 clones, about 83% seen once; the top ten hold about 13%. Sequenced here: peripheral blood, sampled in a trial of Ad26.COV2.S vaccine versus placebo. These TCRs come from a person between 18 and 65 years old who received the Ad26.COV2.S COVID-19 vaccine or a placebo. The CDR3 runs from the conserved cysteine through the conserved F or W. D genes are given only for firm matches. The listing skips clone size in some rows; elsewhere it reads once, few, many or a size class.

.	TRBV28	15	.	TRBJ2-5	CASSSHQKQKETQYF	TGTGCCAGCAGTTCCCACCAAAAACAAAAAGAGACCCAGTACTTC
.	TRBV9	16	.	TRBJ1-4	CASSPPGQRSNEKLFF	TGTGCCAGCAGCCCCCCGGGGCAGAGGAGTAATGAAAAACTGTTTTTT
.	TRBV10-3	17	TRBD1	TRBJ1-1	CAISETGQKAMNTEAFF	TGTGCCATCAGTGAGACGGGACAGAAAGCCATGAACACTGAAGCTTTCTTT
.	TRBV6-5	13	TRBD2	TRBJ2-7	CASIGGERNEQYF	TGTGCCAGCATCGGGGGGGAAAGGAACGAGCAGTACTTC
.	TRBV3-1/TRBV3-2	16	.	TRBJ2-7	CASSQGPGDVSYEQYF	TGTGCCAGCAGCCAAGGTCCGGGAGACGTTTCCTACGAGCAGTACTTC
.	TRBV3-1/TRBV3-2	16	.	TRBJ2-3	CASSQEDYELPDTQYF	TGTGCCAGCAGCCAAGAGGACTATGAATTACCAGATACGCAGTATTTT
.	TRBV6-6	15	.	TRBJ1-3	CASSYDAQWGNTIYF	TGTGCCAGCAGTTACGACGCCCAGTGGGGAAACACCATATATTTT
.	TRBV28	10	.	TRBJ1-1	CASGGGEAFF	TGTGCCAGCGGTGGGGGTGAAGCTTTCTTT
.	TRBV6-2/TRBV6-3	17	TRBD2	TRBJ2-4	CASSYVAGGVAKNIQYF	TGTGCCAGCAGTTACGTAGCGGGAGGGGTAGCCAAAAACATTCAGTACTTC
.	TRBV7-3	12	.	TRBJ2-1	CASSSWGNEQFF	TGTGCCAGCAGCTCTTGGGGGAATGAGCAGTTCTTC
.	TRBV4-1	15	.	TRBJ1-5	CASSQEPDTYQPQHF	TGCGCCAGCAGCCAAGAACCGGACACTTATCAGCCCCAGCATTTT
.	TRBV7-6	16	TRBD2	TRBJ2-1	CASSLESAGVGSGQFF	TGTGCCAGCAGCTTAGAATCGGCGGGAGTGGGTAGTGGGCAGTTCTTC
.	TRBV7-2	11	.	TRBJ1-2	CASSFFHGYTF	TGTGCCAGCAGCTTTTTTCATGGCTACACCTTC
once	TRBV24-1	18	TRBD2	TRBJ2-7	CATSDPGLAGVGPYEQYF	TGTGCCACCAGTGATCCGGGACTAGCGGGAGTAGGCCCCTACGAGCAGTACTTC
.	TRBV15	12	.	TRBJ2-4	CATSRVGNIQYF	TGTGCCACCAGCAGAGTTGGAAACATTCAGTACTTC
.	TRBV11-2	11	.	TRBJ2-5	CASSLDETQYF	TGTGCCAGCAGCTTAGATGAGACCCAGTACTTC
.	TRBV28	13	TRBD2	TRBJ2-7	CASRASGTYEQYF	TGTGCCAGCCGAGCTAGCGGGACGTACGAGCAGTACTTC
.	TRBV19	12	.	TRBJ1-2	CASSKLRYGYTF	TGTGCCAGTAGTAAACTTAGATATGGCTACACCTTC
once	TRBV9	14	.	TRBJ1-2	CASSVVSANYGYTF	TGTGCCAGCAGCGTAGTCAGTGCTAACTATGGCTACACCTTC
.	TRBV5-1	13	.	TRBJ2-1	CASSLVINNEQFF	TGCGCCAGCAGCTTGGTGATAAACAATGAGCAGTTCTTC
.	TRBV9	18	TRBD2	TRBJ2-1	CASSVGTSGALIYNEQFF	TGTGCCAGCAGCGTGGGGACTAGCGGGGCCCTCATTTACAATGAGCAGTTCTTC
once	TRBV4-3	15	.	TRBJ2-1	CASSQQRSLGNEQFF	TGCGCCAGCAGCCAACAGCGGAGCCTTGGTAATGAGCAGTTCTTC
.	TRBV2	19	.	TRBJ2-3	CASEPRPNGLVGSADTQYF	TGTGCCAGCGAACCCCGGCCGAATGGGTTGGTGGGGTCGGCCGATACGCAGTATTTT
.	TRBV7-9	13	.	TRBJ1-5	CASSLGMGQPQHF	TGTGCCAGCAGCTTAGGAATGGGTCAGCCCCAGCATTTT
.	TRBV2	13	.	TRBJ2-7	CASSEAPLGEQYF	TGTGCCAGCAGTGAAGCACCCTTAGGGGAGCAGTACTTC
.	TRBV5-6	13	.	TRBJ1-4	CASSHGAREKLFF	TGTGCCAGCAGCCACGGGGCGCGGGAAAAACTGTTTTTT
.	TRBV7-2	15	TRBD1	TRBJ2-2	CASSARQGGTGELFF	TGTGCCAGCAGCGCCCGACAGGGGGGCACCGGGGAGCTGTTTTTT
.	TRBV11-1	16	TRBD2	TRBJ2-2	CASSLRGGSGTGELFF	TGTGCCAGCAGCTTACGCGGCGGGAGCGGCACCGGGGAGCTGTTTTTT
.	TRBV19	14	.	TRBJ2-7	CASSIAGTLYEQYF	TGTGCCAGTAGTATAGCCGGGACCCTCTACGAGCAGTACTTC
once	TRBV28	14	TRBD2	TRBJ2-7	CASRMGSGSYEQYF	TGTGCCAGCAGGATGGGAAGCGGGAGCTACGAGCAGTACTTC
.	TRBV6-5	14	TRBD1	TRBJ1-1	CASRSTGPYSEAFF	TGTGCCAGCAGGTCGACAGGGCCTTACTCTGAAGCTTTCTTT
.	TRBV5-8	14	TRBD1	TRBJ1-2	CASSLDRGGYGYTF	TGTGCCAGCAGCCTGGACAGGGGTGGCTATGGCTACACCTTC
.	TRBV7-2	15	.	TRBJ2-6	CASSPRRSGANVLTF	TGTGCCAGCAGCCCACGGAGATCTGGGGCCAACGTCCTGACTTTC
.	TRBV9	16	.	TRBJ2-3	CASSPFSGPSTDTQYF	TGTGCCAGCAGCCCGTTCTCGGGGCCTAGCACAGATACGCAGTATTTT
.	TRBV6-5	15	.	TRBJ1-2	CASSYGDRANYGYTF	TGTGCCAGCAGTTACGGAGACAGAGCCAACTATGGCTACACCTTC
.	TRBV20-1	15	TRBD1	TRBJ1-2	CSASGRQGAFSGYTF	TGCAGTGCTAGTGGGCGGCAGGGGGCTTTCTCTGGCTACACCTTC
.	TRBV7-9	13	.	TRBJ1-1	CASSTAVFGEAFF	TGTGCCAGCAGCACAGCGGTTTTCGGAGAAGCTTTCTTT
.	TRBV30	12	.	TRBJ1-4	CAWRGSGRKLFF	TGTGCCTGGAGGGGATCTGGCCGAAAACTGTTTTTT
.	TRBV6-6	15	TRBD1	TRBJ2-1	CASRFDRARGNEQFF	TGTGCCAGCAGATTTGACAGGGCTAGGGGCAATGAGCAGTTCTTC
.	TRBV4-3	14	TRBD1	TRBJ1-1	CASGWDRGNTEAFF	TGCGCCAGCGGGTGGGACAGGGGGAACACTGAAGCTTTCTTT
few	TRBV30	15	.	TRBJ1-3	CAWSIRGPSGNTIYF	TGTGCCTGGAGCATCCGGGGACCCTCTGGAAACACCATATATTTT
.	TRBV6-4	12	.	TRBJ2-3	CASSDSTDTQYF	TGTGCCAGCAGTGACTCGACAGATACGCAGTATTTT
.	TRBV18	14	.	TRBJ2-7	CASSPGGAGNEQYF	TGTGCCAGCTCACCGGGCGGGGCGGGAAACGAGCAGTACTTC
.	TRBV6-2/TRBV6-3	12	.	TRBJ2-7	CASSYSYLGVYF	TGTGCCAGCAGTTACTCGTACCTAGGAGTGTACTTC
.	TRBV6-5	15	TRBD1	TRBJ1-1	CASSHLSQGYTEAFF	TGTGCCAGCAGCCACCTATCACAGGGGTACACTGAAGCTTTCTTT
.	TRBV25-1	14	.	TRBJ2-1	CASSEGASYNEQFF	TGTGCCAGCAGTGAAGGGGCCAGTTACAATGAGCAGTTCTTC
.	TRBV28	13	.	TRBJ2-7	CASSLFPREEQYF	TGTGCCAGCAGTTTATTTCCGCGGGAAGAGCAGTACTTC
.	TRBV10-3	13	TRBD2	TRBJ2-3	CAITRGGGDTQYF	TGTGCCATCACTCGCGGGGGAGGAGATACGCAGTATTTT
.	TRBV6-6	17	.	TRBJ2-1	CASSPTLDTGFYNEQFF	TGTGCCAGCAGTCCCACTCTGGACACAGGGTTCTACAATGAGCAGTTCTTC
.	TRBV6-2/TRBV6-3	15	TRBD2	TRBJ2-7	CASSTRLAGEYEQYF	TGTGCCAGCAGTACTCGACTAGCGGGAGAGTACGAGCAGTACTTC
.	TRBV7-2	14	TRBD2	TRBJ2-1	CASSPRTSGRARFF	TGTGCCAGCAGCCCACGGACTAGCGGGAGGGCCCGGTTCTTC
once	TRBV28	16	.	TRBJ1-4	CASSLVYSATNEKLFF	TGTGCCAGCAGTTTAGTGTACAGTGCAACTAATGAAAAACTGTTTTTT
.	TRBV30	15	.	TRBJ1-5	CAWTVDGRKNQPQHF	TGTGCCTGGACCGTCGATGGCCGAAAAAATCAGCCCCAGCATTTT
.	TRBV4-3	15	.	TRBJ1-2	CASSQDARGDYGYTF	TGCGCCAGCAGCCAAGATGCCCGGGGAGACTATGGCTACACCTTC